The clone carrying this TCR beta chain was found a few times. Antigen unknown. This record comes from a study of T cells in Graves' hyperthyroidism and ophthalmopathy. General study findings and limits: The model's output predicted ophthalmopathy at a median of 6.5 months prior to onset. Patients with ophthalmopathy were separated from those with stable hyperthyroidism by a 13 V-J model. In the blood, most expanded thyroid clonotypes above 0.001 appeared as well.

V gave up 3 bases and J gave up 5 bases, with 7 bases separating them. This CDR3 is built from 13 residues. PBMCs stemmed from less than 13 ml fresh peripheral blood. Amplified TCR beta CDR3 regions came from RNA transcripts. TCR CDR3 underwent first-round RT-PCR with the HTBI primer set. TCRdb re-derived calls from the multiplex PCR reads in MiXCR, one entry per CDR3 protein. The sample holds approximately 330,000 distinct CDR3 sequences, 21% seen once. The source of this sequence is a woman aged 50 to 60 with Graves' hyperthyroidism. The J gene is TRBJ2-2, the V gene TRBV12-3 or TRBV12-4; D is ambiguous. Sequencing used blood. CDR3: CASSFIRTGELFF. The CDR3 DNA follows: TGTGCCAGCAGTTTCATAAGGACCGGGGAGCTGTTTTTT.